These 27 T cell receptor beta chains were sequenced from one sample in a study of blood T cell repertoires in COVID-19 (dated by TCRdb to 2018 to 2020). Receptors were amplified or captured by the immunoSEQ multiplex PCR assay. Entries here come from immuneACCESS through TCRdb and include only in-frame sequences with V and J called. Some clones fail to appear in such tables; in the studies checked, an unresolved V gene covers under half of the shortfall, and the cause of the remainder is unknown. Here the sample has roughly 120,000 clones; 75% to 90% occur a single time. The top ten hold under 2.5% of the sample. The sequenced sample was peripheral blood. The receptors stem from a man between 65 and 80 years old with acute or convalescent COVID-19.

The CDR3 spells CSAGQGDTEAFF. DNA for the CDR3: TGCAGCGCAGGACAGGGTGACACTGAAGCTTTCTTT. The rearrangement uses TRBV29-1 and TRBJ1-1, with 8 nucleotides matching TRBD1. The CDR3 sequence is 12 residues long. Germline CDR1 and CDR2: SQVTM and ANQGSEA. After removal of 7 bases from V and 3 bases from J, the junction contained 4 bases not matched to a gene. Using reference TRBV29-1 and TRBJ1-1 for the parts outside the CDR3, the full variable domain is SAVISQKPSRDICQRGTSLTIQCQVDSQVTMMFWYRQQPGQSLTLIATANQGSEATYESGFVIDKFPISRPNLTFSTLTVSNMSPEDSSIYLCSAGQGDTEAFFGQGTRLTVV.

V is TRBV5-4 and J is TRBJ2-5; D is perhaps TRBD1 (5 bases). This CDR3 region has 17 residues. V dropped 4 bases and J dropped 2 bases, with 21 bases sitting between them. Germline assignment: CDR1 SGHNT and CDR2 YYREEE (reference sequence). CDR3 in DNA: TGTGCCAGCAGCCCACCGGGCAGGGCAACACGACAAGAGACCCAGTACTTC. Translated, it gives CASSPPGRATRQETQYF. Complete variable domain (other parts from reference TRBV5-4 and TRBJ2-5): ETGVTQSPTHLIKTRGQQVTLRCSSQSGHNTVSWYQQALGQGPQFIFQYYREEENGRGNFPPRFSGLQFPNYSSELNVNALELDDSALYLCASSPPGRATRQETQYFGPGTRLLVL.

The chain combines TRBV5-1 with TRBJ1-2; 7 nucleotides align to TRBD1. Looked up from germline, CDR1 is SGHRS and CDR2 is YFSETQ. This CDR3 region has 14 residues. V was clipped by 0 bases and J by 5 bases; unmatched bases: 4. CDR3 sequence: CASSLESGGYGYTF. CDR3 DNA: TGCGCCAGCAGCTTGGAGTCAGGGGGGTATGGCTACACCTTC.

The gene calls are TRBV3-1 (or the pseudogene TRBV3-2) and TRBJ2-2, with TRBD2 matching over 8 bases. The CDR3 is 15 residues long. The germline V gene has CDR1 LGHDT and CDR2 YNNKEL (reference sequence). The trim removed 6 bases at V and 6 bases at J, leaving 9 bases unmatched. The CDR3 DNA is TGTGCCAGCAGATTCCGGGGGGGTATAGCCGGGGAGCTGTTTTTT. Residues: CASRFRGGIAGELFF.

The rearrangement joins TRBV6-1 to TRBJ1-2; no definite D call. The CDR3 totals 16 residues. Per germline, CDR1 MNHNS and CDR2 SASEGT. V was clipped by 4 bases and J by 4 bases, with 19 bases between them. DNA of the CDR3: TGTGCCAGCAGTGGTGGCAGGATAGACCAAGCCTATGGCTACACCTTC. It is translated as CASSGGRIDQAYGYTF.

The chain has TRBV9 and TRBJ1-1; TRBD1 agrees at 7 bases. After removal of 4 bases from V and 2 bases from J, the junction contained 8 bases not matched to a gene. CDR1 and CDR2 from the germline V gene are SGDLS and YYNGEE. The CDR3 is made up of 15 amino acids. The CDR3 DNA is TGTGCCAGCAGCCCAGGGAACAGGGGCAACACTGAAGCTTTCTTT. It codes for CASSPGNRGNTEAFF.

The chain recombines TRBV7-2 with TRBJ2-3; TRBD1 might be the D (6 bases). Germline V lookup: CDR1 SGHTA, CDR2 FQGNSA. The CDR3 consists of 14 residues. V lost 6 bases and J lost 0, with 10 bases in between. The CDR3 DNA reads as TGTGCCAGCAGGAACAGGGCCAGCACAGATACGCAGTATTTT. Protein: CASRNRASTDTQYF.

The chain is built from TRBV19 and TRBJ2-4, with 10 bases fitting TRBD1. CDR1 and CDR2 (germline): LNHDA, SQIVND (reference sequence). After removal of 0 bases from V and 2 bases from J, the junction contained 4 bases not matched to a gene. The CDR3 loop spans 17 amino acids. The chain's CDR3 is CASSIEGTGVPKNIQYF. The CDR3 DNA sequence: TGTGCCAGTAGTATAGAGGGGACAGGGGTTCCCAAAAACATTCAGTACTTC. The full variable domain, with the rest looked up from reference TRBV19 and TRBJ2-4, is DGGITQSPKYLFRKEGQNVTLSCEQNLNHDAMYWYRQDPGQGLRLIYYSQIVNDFQKGDIAEGYSVSREKKESFPLTVTSAQKNPTAFYLCASSIEGTGVPKNIQYFGAGTRLSVL.

CDR3 DNA sequence: TGTGCCAGCAGGACCACAGGGAAGAACTATGGCTACACCTTC. It yields the protein CASRTTGKNYGYTF. The V gene is TRBV6-5, the J gene TRBJ1-2; D is possibly TRBD1 (6 bases). The CDR3 is made up of 14 amino acids. Trimming took 6 bases from V and 2 from J, leaving 13 bases between them. Germline V gene sequence: CDR1 MNHEY, CDR2 SVGAGI.

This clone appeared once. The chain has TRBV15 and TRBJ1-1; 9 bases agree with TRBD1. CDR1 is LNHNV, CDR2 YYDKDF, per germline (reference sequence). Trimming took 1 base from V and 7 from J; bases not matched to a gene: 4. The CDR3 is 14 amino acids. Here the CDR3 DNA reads TGTGCCACCAGCAGAGGACAGGGGGAAGGTGAAGCTTTCTTT. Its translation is CATSRGQGEGEAFF.

The CDR3 DNA follows: TGTGCCAGCAGCGCGGACAGGGGAACTGAAGCTTTCTTT. This translates into CASSADRGTEAFF. This chain joins TRBV11-3 and TRBJ1-1; 9 bases map to TRBD1. Germline CDR1 and CDR2: SGHNT and YENEEA. This CDR3 is built from 13 residues. The J segment lost 5 bases and the V segment lost 5 bases, leaving 3 bases of the junction unmatched.

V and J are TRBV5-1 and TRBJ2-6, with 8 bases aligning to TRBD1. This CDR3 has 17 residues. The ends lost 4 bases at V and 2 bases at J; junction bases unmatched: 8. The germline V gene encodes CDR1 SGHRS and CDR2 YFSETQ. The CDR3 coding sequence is TGCGCCAGCAGCCAAGGACAGGGACTGGCTGGGGCCAACGTCCTGACTTTC. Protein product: CASSQGQGLAGANVLTF.

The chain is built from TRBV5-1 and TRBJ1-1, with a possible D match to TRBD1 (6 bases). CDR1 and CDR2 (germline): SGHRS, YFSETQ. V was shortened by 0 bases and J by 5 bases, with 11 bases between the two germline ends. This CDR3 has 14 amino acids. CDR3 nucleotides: TGCGCCAGCAGCTTGGTAGTGGGGGCAACTGAAGCTTTCTTT. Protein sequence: CASSLVVGATEAFF.

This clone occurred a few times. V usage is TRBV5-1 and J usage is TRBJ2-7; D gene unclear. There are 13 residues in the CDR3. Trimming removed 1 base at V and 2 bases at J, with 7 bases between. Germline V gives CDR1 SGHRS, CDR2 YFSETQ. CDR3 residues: CASSLPPAYEQYF. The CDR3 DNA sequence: TGCGCCAGCAGCTTGCCCCCCGCCTACGAGCAGTACTTC.

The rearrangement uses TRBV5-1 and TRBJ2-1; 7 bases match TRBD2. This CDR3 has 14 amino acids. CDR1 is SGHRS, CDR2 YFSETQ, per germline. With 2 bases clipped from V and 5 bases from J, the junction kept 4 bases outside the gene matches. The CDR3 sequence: CASSLTGGNNEQFF. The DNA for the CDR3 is TGCGCCAGCAGCTTAACGGGGGGAAACAATGAGCAGTTCTTC. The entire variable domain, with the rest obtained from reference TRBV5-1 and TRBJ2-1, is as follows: KAGVTQTPRYLIKTRGQQVTLSCSPISGHRSVSWYQQTPGQGLQFLFEYFSETQRNKGNFPGRFSGRQFSNSRSEMNVSTLELGDSALYLCASSLTGGNNEQFFGPGTRLTVL.

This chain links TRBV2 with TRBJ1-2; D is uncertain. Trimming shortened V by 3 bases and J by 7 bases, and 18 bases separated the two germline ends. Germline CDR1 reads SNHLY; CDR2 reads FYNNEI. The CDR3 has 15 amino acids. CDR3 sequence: CASSEKRGRLPGYTF. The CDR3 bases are TGTGCCAGCAGTGAGAAAAGAGGGCGGCTGCCTGGCTACACCTTC.

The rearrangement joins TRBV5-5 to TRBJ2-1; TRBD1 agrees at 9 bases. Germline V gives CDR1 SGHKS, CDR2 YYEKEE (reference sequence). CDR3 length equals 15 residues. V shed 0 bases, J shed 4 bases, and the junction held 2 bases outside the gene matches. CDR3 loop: CASSLEQGAYNEQFF. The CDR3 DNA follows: TGTGCCAGCAGCTTGGAACAGGGGGCATACAATGAGCAGTTCTTC.

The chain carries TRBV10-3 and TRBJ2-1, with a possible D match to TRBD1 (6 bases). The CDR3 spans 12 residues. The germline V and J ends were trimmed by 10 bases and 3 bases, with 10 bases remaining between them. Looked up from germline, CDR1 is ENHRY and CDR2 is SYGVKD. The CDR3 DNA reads TGTGCCAGCAGGACAGTCTACAATGAGCAGTTCTTC. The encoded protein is CASRTVYNEQFF.

The CDR3 nucleotides are TGTGCCATCAGTGACAACGGACAGGGATCCTACGAGCAGTACTTC. Its translation is CAISDNGQGSYEQYF. The chain employs TRBV10-3 and TRBJ2-7; TRBD1 matches at 8 bases. The CDR3 is 15 amino acids. V lost 3 bases, J lost 1 base, and 5 bases stayed unmatched. Germline V gives CDR1 ENHRY, CDR2 SYGVKD.

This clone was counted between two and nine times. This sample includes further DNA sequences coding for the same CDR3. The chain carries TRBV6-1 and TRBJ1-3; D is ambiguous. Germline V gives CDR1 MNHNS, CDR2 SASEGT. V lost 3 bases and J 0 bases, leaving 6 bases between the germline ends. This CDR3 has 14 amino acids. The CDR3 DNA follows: TGTGCCAGCAGTGACGGGAGCTCTGGAAACACCATATATTTT. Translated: CASSDGSSGNTIYF.

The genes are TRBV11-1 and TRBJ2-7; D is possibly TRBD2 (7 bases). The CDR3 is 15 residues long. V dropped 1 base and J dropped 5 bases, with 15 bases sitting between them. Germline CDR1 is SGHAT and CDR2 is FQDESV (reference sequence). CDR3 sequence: CASSLEWGGANEQYF. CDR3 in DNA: TGTGCCAGCAGCTTAGAATGGGGGGGCGCGAACGAGCAGTACTTC. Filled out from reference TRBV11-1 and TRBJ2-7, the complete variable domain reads EAEVAQSPRYKITEKSQAVAFWCDPISGHATLYWYRQILGQGPELLVQFQDESVVDDSQLPKDRFSAERLKGVDSTLKIQPAELGDSAMYLCASSLEWGGANEQYFGPGTRLTVT.

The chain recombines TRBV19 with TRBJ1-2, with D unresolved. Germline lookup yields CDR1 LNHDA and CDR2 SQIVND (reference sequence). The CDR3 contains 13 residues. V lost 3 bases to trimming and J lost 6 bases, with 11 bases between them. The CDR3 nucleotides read TGTGCCAGTAGTATTGGAAAAGACAATGGCTACACCTTC. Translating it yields CASSIGKDNGYTF.

CDR3 DNA sequence: TGCGCCAGCAGCCGTACCTCACTAATAAACAGGGGTCAGAGCCCTGGGGAGCTGTTTTTT. Residues: CASSRTSLINRGQSPGELFF. V and J are TRBV4-1 and TRBJ2-2; TRBD1 agrees at 7 bases. CDR1 and CDR2 (germline): MGHRA, YSYEKL. CDR3 length: 20 amino acids. The J segment lost 8 bases and the V segment lost 4 bases, leaving 25 bases of the junction unmatched.

CDR3: CASVDRPDTQYF. The CDR3 bases are TGTGCCAGCGTGGACAGGCCAGATACGCAGTATTTT. The V call is TRBV2, the J call TRBJ2-3; TRBD1 agrees at 7 bases. Germline V CDR1 and CDR2: SNHLY, FYNNEI. Losses at the gene ends were 8 bases for V and 4 bases for J; bases not matched to a gene: 3. The CDR3 covers 12 residues.

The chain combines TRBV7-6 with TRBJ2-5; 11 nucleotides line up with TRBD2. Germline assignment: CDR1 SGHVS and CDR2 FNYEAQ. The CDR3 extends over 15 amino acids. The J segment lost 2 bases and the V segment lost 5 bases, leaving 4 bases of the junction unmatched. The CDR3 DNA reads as TGTGCCAGCAGCCCGGGACTAGCGGTTCAAGAGACCCAGTACTTC. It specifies CASSPGLAVQETQYF.

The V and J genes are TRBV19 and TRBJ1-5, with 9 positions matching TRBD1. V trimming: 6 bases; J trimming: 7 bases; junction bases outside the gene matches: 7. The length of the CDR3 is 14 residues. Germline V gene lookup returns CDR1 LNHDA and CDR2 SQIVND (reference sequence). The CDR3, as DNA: TGTGCCAGTAGCACAGGGGGCACGGGCCAGCCCCAGCATTTT. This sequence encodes CASSTGGTGQPQHF.

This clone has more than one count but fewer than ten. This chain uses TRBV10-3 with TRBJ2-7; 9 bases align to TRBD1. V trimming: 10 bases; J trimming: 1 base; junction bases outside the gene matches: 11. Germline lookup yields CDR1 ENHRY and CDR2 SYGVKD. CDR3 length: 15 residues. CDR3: CATRGRTGDSYEQYF. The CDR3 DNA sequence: TGTGCCACCCGAGGGAGGACAGGGGATTCCTACGAGCAGTACTTC.